This TCR beta chain was identified during a study of T-cell memory formation after mild COVID-19. Study outcomes and limitations: Second-wave clones peaking on day 37 lacked confirmed SARS-CoV-2 specificity. Contracting CD4+ clones lay largely in CM and EM, with CD8+ ones residing in EMRA.

On this clonotype: Antigen unknown.

The authors produced TCR alpha and TCR beta cDNA libraries with sample barcodes and UMIs by 5'RACE using constant-segment primers. From the 5' RACE reads, TCRdb called clonotypes with MiXCR, one entry per CDR3 protein. The repertoire consists of about 360,000 distinct CDR3 sequences, with 13% to 15% occurring once and the leading ten covering under 25%. V was shortened by 5 bases and J by 4 bases, with 17 bases between the two germline ends. Germline CDR1 and CDR2: SGHTS and YDEGEE. The CDR3 is made up of 15 amino acids. The V and J genes are TRBV5-8 and TRBJ2-3; possibly TRBD2 for D (6 bases). Material for sequencing was PBMCs or a T cell subset sorted from them (not recorded which). The sequence was collected from a man aged 18 to 29 who had mild COVID-19 (a few samples of this study predate the infection). Cell type and time point are not known. DNA for the CDR3: TGTGCCAGCAGTGAGGGGTCAGGGAGGTCAGATACGCAGTATTTT. It codes for CASSEGSGRSDTQYF.